This T cell receptor (beta chain) is from a study of beta chain features in type 1 diabetes. Study-level background: Healthy donors and patients showed comparable age, gender and cell yields. Study-wide points: Any HLA type influence on TCRB rearrangement was left unresolved here. Among all four CD4+ subsets, Type 1 diabetes patients had TCRB CDR3s that were moderately but significantly shorter.

The sample holds one count of this clone. The antigen is unknown. The entirety of the isolated RNA underwent reverse transcription, so expressed TCRB transcripts were sequenced. Here immunoSEQ multiplex PCR was the method, and the copy in TCRdb shows in-frame clones only, minus some. The sample lists 150,000 to 200,000 clones; roughly 60% were seen once. CD4+ naive, central memory, regulatory and stem cell-like memory subsets were isolated by sorting on CD45RO/CCR7/CD25/CD127/CD95/CD27. Every sorted population was more than 95% pure. The CDR3 covers 15 residues. Germline values: CDR1 SGDLS, CDR2 YYNGEE. J lost 4 bases, V lost 3 bases, and 7 bases had no gene match.

The V call is TRBV9, the J call TRBJ2-3; 8 bases line up with TRBD1. This TCR was recovered from a man under 40 with type 1 diabetes. The sample was naive CD4+ T cells from blood. The CDR3 DNA sequence: TGTGCCAGCAGCGGCCACCGGACAGGGCCAGATACGCAGTATTTT. Translated, it gives CASSGHRTGPDTQYF.